This TCR beta chain was sequenced during a study of T cell responses to AZD1222 COVID-19 vaccine. Study results and limitations: Spike-wide vaccine-associated CD4 TCRs dominated at 160-218 and 743-854.

As for this clone: Its target is not known.

The CDR3 has 15 residues. CDR1 and CDR2 from the germline V gene are MNHEY and SVGAGI. With 6 bases clipped from V and 5 bases from J, the junction kept 8 bases outside the gene matches. Clones were sequenced by immunoSEQ multiplex PCR, and TCRdb holds only the in-frame ones, with some missing. Here the sample spans 100,000 or so clones, around 89% being singletons. The TCR originated in an adult in good health. Sample: peripheral blood, taken on day 0 of AZD1222 vaccination. The chain links TRBV6-5 to TRBJ2-7, with 12 bases aligning to TRBD2. The CDR3 here is CASSMTSGRGNEQYF. The CDR3 bases are TGTGCCAGCAGCATGACTAGCGGGAGAGGAAACGAGCAGTACTTC.